Presented here are 27 T cell receptor beta chains from one specimen sequenced in a study of high-grade serous ovarian cancer treatment subgroups. Sequencing used immunoSEQ multiplex PCR; TCRdb keeps in-frame clones, though not all of them. The sample has more than 3,000 clones, almost 80% seen once; the top ten hold under 9%. The tumor samples were collected prior to definitive surgery or chemotherapy. The sequencing input was tumor tissue. Receptor source: a human donor with high-grade serous ovarian cancer.

The chain recombines TRBV6-4 with TRBJ2-3, with 9 bases fitting TRBD2. The CDR3 covers 14 residues. Germline trimming cut 4 bases from V and 4 bases from J; bases unmatched to any gene: 3. Germline assignment: CDR1 MRHNA and CDR2 SNTAGT. The CDR3, as DNA: TGTGCCAGCAGTGCCTCTAGCGGGGCAGATACGCAGTATTTT. As protein: CASSASSGADTQYF.

The chain's CDR3 is CAWKRRTSGNTIYF. CDR3 in DNA: TGTGCCTGGAAACGGAGAACCTCTGGAAACACCATATATTTT. The chain uses TRBV30 and TRBJ1-3; D gene uncertain. The germline V gene has CDR1 GTSNPN and CDR2 SVGIG (reference sequence). This CDR3 has 14 amino acids. V was shortened by 4 bases and J by 0 bases, with 10 bases between the two germline ends.

The rearrangement links TRBV27 to TRBJ2-7; 9 bases fit TRBD2. Germline lookup yields CDR1 MNHEY and CDR2 SMNVEV (reference sequence). Trimming at V came to 6 bases and at J to 4 bases, leaving 4 bases not matched to a gene. The CDR3 runs to 13 residues. CDR3 DNA: TGTGCCAGCAGGACTAGCGGCCTTTACGAGCAGTACTTC. Translation: CASRTSGLYEQYF.

V is TRBV28 and J is TRBJ2-2; 7 nucleotides match TRBD2. Germline loops: CDR1 MDHEN, CDR2 SYDVKM. V was pared by 6 bases and J by 6 bases, with 10 bases of the junction left unmatched. This CDR3 comprises 15 residues. Here the CDR3 DNA reads TGTGCCAGCAGCCGTCCCAAGGGAGGGTCCGGGGAGCTGTTTTTT. This translates into CASSRPKGGSGELFF.

The chain uses TRBV7-2 and TRBJ2-5; 8 bases align to TRBD2. TRBJ2-7 matches the DNA end more closely, so the J call is doubtful. Germline lookup yields CDR1 SGHTA and CDR2 FQGNSA. The CDR3 has 14 residues. CDR3: CASRPSGSVYEQYF. CDR3 DNA: TGTGCCAGCAGACCAAGCGGGAGTGTCTACGAGCAGTACTTC.

The V gene is TRBV7-8, the J gene TRBJ2-2; D gene unclear. The germline gives CDR1 SGHVS, CDR2 FQNEAQ. This CDR3 spans 14 amino acids. V was cut by 2 bases and J by 6 bases, with 10 bases left in between. The CDR3 spells CASSLPFGPGELFF. As DNA, the CDR3 is TGTGCCAGCAGCTTACCGTTTGGTCCCGGGGAGCTGTTTTTT.

The V call is TRBV6-1, the J call TRBJ1-2; 8 bases line up with TRBD1. V shed 4 bases and J 2 bases; nucleotides not matched to a gene: 12. Germline V gene sequence: CDR1 MNHNS, CDR2 SASEGT. CDR3 length: 17 residues. CDR3 sequence reads: CASSGPGQGKENYGYTF. Written as DNA, the CDR3 is TGTGCCAGCAGTGGGCCCGGACAGGGAAAGGAGAACTATGGCTACACCTTC.

This clone was seen only a few times. The chain links TRBV7-8 to TRBJ2-2; D is perhaps TRBD2 (5 bases). The CDR3 contains 14 residues. The germline gives CDR1 SGHVS, CDR2 FQNEAQ. V lost 5 bases, J lost 5 bases, and 12 bases lay in between. The CDR3 DNA follows: TGTGCCAGCAGCAAACTAGGGTCGACCGGGGAGCTGTTTTTT. Translating gives CASSKLGSTGELFF.

The V and J genes are TRBV19 and TRBJ1-2, with D possibly matching TRBD1 (5 bases). This CDR3 region has 11 residues. V was cut by 8 bases and J by 4 bases, with 8 bases left in between. Germline CDR1 reads LNHDA; CDR2 reads SQIVND (reference sequence). The CDR3 region is CASQTVYGYTF. The CDR3 DNA follows: TGTGCCAGTCAGACAGTCTATGGCTACACCTTC. The full variable domain, completed using reference TRBV19 and TRBJ1-2, is DGGITQSPKYLFRKEGQNVTLSCEQNLNHDAMYWYRQDPGQGLRLIYYSQIVNDFQKGDIAEGYSVSREKKESFPLTVTSAQKNPTAFYLCASQTVYGYTFGSGTRLTVV.

This clone turned up a few times. The chain has TRBV7-2 and TRBJ1-1, with D hard to call. The CDR3 has 14 residues. CDR1 is SGHTA, CDR2 FQGNSA, per germline. Trimming shortened V by 1 base and J by 5 bases, and 11 bases separated the two germline ends. CDR3: CASSLVWLGTEAFF. Written as DNA, the CDR3 is TGTGCCAGCAGCTTAGTGTGGCTGGGTACTGAAGCTTTCTTT.

This sequence joins TRBV9 and TRBJ2-1; no clear D gene. The CDR3 runs 12 residues. V was cut by 1 base and J by 9 bases, with 8 bases left in between. Germline CDR1 reads SGDLS; CDR2 reads YYNGEE. The chain's CDR3 is CASSVQDGEQFF. The DNA of the CDR3 is TGTGCCAGCAGCGTACAGGACGGTGAGCAGTTCTTC.

The chain employs TRBV7-9 and TRBJ1-1; no firm D call. The germline gives CDR1 SEHNR, CDR2 FQNEAQ (reference sequence). This CDR3 comprises 12 residues. The ends were cut back, 4 bases at V and 1 base at J, with 4 bases in the middle. The CDR3 DNA reads TGTGCCAGCAGCTCCCAGAACACTGAAGCTTTCTTT. Protein sequence: CASSSQNTEAFF. Variable domain in full (rest from reference TRBV7-9 and TRBJ1-1): DTGVSQNPRHKITKRGQNVTFRCDPISEHNRLYWYRQTLGQGPEFLTYFQNEAQLEKSRLLSDRFSAERPKGSFSTLEIQRTEQGDSAMYLCASSSQNTEAFFGQGTRLTVV.

V is TRBV7-2 and J is TRBJ2-3; D possibly corresponds to TRBD2 (5 bases). This CDR3 contains 16 residues. CDR1 is SGHTA and CDR2 is FQGNSA in the germline V gene. With 3 bases removed from V and 0 bases from J, the gap between germline ends came to 13 bases. CDR3 sequence: CASSFTADLSTDTQYF. For the CDR3, the DNA is TGTGCCAGCAGCTTCACAGCGGACTTAAGCACAGATACGCAGTATTTT.

The chain is built from TRBV2 and TRBJ2-5; D perhaps matches TRBD1 (5 bases). The CDR3 runs to 15 residues. The V end lost 6 bases, the J end lost 1 base, and 15 bases lay between the germline ends. The V gene's germline CDR1 is SNHLY and CDR2 FYNNEI. The CDR3 sequence: CASRSDTGIQETQYF. In DNA form, the CDR3 reads TGTGCCAGCAGGTCTGACACAGGTATCCAAGAGACCCAGTACTTC.

V gene TRBV19 combines with J gene TRBJ2-5; 9 bases agree with TRBD2. The end of the DNA aligns better with TRBJ2-7, so the J call may be wrong. Looked up from germline, CDR1 is LNHDA and CDR2 is SQIVND (reference sequence). This CDR3 has 15 amino acids. The DNA for the CDR3 is TGTGCCAGTAGGCGCACAGCGGGAGGCACCTACGAGCAGTACTTC. Translating it yields CASRRTAGGTYEQYF.

This clone was recorded once. CDR3 bases: TGCGCCAGCAGCTTGGTGGCAGGCGCAACTAATGAAAAACTGTTTTTT. The encoded protein is CASSLVAGATNEKLFF. The chain employs TRBV5-1 and TRBJ1-4; D unresolved. The CDR3 sequence is 16 residues long. Germline CDR1 reads SGHRS; CDR2 reads YFSETQ. The germline V and J ends were trimmed by 0 bases and 0 bases, with 9 bases remaining between them.

This sequence joins TRBV19 and TRBJ1-5; D gene ambiguous. This CDR3 comprises 14 residues. Trimming took 5 bases from V and 7 from J, leaving 15 bases between them. Germline lookup yields CDR1 LNHDA and CDR2 SQIVND (reference sequence). The CDR3 region is CASSADTFEQPQHF. CDR3 DNA: TGTGCCAGTAGTGCCGACACCTTTGAACAGCCCCAGCATTTT.

This clone has a single count. J is TRBJ2-3 and V is TRBV19, with D possibly matching TRBD1 (5 bases). Per germline, CDR1 LNHDA and CDR2 SQIVND (reference sequence). Trimming cost V 4 bases and J 0 bases, with 17 bases left between them. This CDR3 comprises 17 residues. For the CDR3, the DNA is TGTGCCAGTAGTAATAGGCCAGGGTCCGCTAGCACAGATACGCAGTATTTT. Its protein is CASSNRPGSASTDTQYF.

V gene TRBV18 combines with J gene TRBJ2-2; tentatively, D is TRBD2 (5 bases). The germline V gene has CDR1 KGHSH and CDR2 LQKENI. V dropped 3 bases and J dropped 8 bases, with 16 bases sitting between them. This CDR3 is built from 15 residues. The CDR3 DNA is TGTGCCAGCTCACCGCCCAGGACTTTAAAGGGGGAGCTGTTTTTT. Amino acid sequence: CASSPPRTLKGELFF.

The chain recombines TRBV30 with TRBJ1-2; D not certain. The CDR3 has 13 residues. CDR1 is GTSNPN, CDR2 SVGIG, per germline (reference sequence). Trimming took off 1 base at V and 3 bases at J, with 9 bases between the two ends. The chain's CDR3 is CAWSGQVYYGYTF. The CDR3 DNA sequence: TGTGCCTGGAGTGGCCAGGTTTACTATGGCTACACCTTC.

V is TRBV10-3 and J is TRBJ2-2; D may be TRBD1 (6 bases). Trimming left V 3 bases short and J 5 bases short, with 16 bases between. The CDR3 covers 16 residues. From germline, CDR1 is ENHRY and CDR2 SYGVKD. This chain's CDR3 is CAISERSAGETGELFF. The DNA of the CDR3 is TGTGCCATCAGTGAAAGATCGGCAGGGGAAACCGGGGAGCTGTTTTTT.

The chain couples TRBV12-5 to TRBJ2-5, with 8 bases that match TRBD2. The J call may be faulty, since TRBJ2-7 better matches the DNA end. The CDR3 loop spans 16 amino acids. From germline, CDR1 is LGHNT and CDR2 FRNRAP. CDR3 DNA sequence: TGTGCTAGTGGTTTGGCCGCCGGGACTAGCTCCTACGAGCAGTACTTC. Protein: CASGLAAGTSSYEQYF.

The chain couples TRBV6-1 to TRBJ1-1; perhaps TRBD1 as D (5 bases). Germline loops: CDR1 MNHNS, CDR2 SASEGT. The CDR3 consists of 13 residues. V lost 4 bases to trimming and J lost 1 base, with 7 bases between them. CDR3 sequence: CASSAQGNTEAFF. In nucleotides, the CDR3 is TGTGCCAGCAGTGCGCAGGGGAACACTGAAGCTTTCTTT.

This clone has a handful of counts. The chain links TRBV7-9 to TRBJ2-1; 8 bases align to TRBD1. CDR3 length: 13 amino acids. Germline trimming cut 4 bases from V and 7 bases from J; bases unmatched to any gene: 3. Germline V lookup: CDR1 SEHNR, CDR2 FQNEAQ (reference sequence). The DNA for the CDR3 is TGTGCCAGCAGCTCCAGGGGGCAAAATGAGCAGTTCTTC. It specifies CASSSRGQNEQFF.

The chain joins TRBV2 to TRBJ2-5, with 9 bases aligning to TRBD1. The CDR3 consists of 14 residues. The germline V gene encodes CDR1 SNHLY and CDR2 FYNNEI. V lost 4 bases and J lost 5; bases outside the gene matches: 5. The DNA for the CDR3 is TGTGCCAGCAGTGCCGGGACAGGGACGGAGACCCAGTACTTC. Translation: CASSAGTGTETQYF.

This chain joins TRBV11-2 and TRBJ1-5; no clear D. Deletions cut 1 base from V and 1 base from J, with 2 bases between. The CDR3 is 13 amino acids. Germline V gives CDR1 SGHAT, CDR2 FQNNGV. This CDR3 is CASSLVSNQPQHF. Written as DNA, the CDR3 is TGTGCCAGCAGCTTAGTCAGCAATCAGCCCCAGCATTTT.

V is TRBV6-5 and J is TRBJ2-7; perhaps TRBD2 as D (5 bases). CDR3 length: 12 residues. Germline V gives CDR1 MNHEY, CDR2 SVGAGI. The V end was cut by 8 bases, the J end by 7 bases, with 15 bases between. The CDR3 sequence is CASYSPRGEQYF. The CDR3 region has the DNA TGTGCCAGCTATTCACCCCGGGGAGAGCAGTACTTC.